This TCR beta chain originates from a study of blood T cells in healthy people across ages. Study details: Using template switching, researchers captured about one barcoded beta molecule for each two T cells.

It was with a sample-barcoded 5' primer and a J-beta primer mix that a second PCR of roughly 7 to 12 cycles was run. Each cDNA molecule, via a template-switch adaptor with 12 random nucleotides, was tagged. TCRdb reprocessed the 5' RACE reads via MiXCR and lists one record per CDR3 protein. The sample consists of just over 800,000 distinct CDR3 sequences, less than 80% of them appearing once. Every sample yielded at least 6.5 million isolated PBMCs. Whole-study results and caveats: With age, beta diversity per million T cells declined roughly linearly, significantly by 40 to 50.

A remark on this clonotype: What it recognizes is unknown.

The CDR3 sequence is 16 residues long. V gave up 5 bases and J gave up 2 bases; unmatched junction bases: 9. Germline V gene data show CDR1 as MNHEY and CDR2 as SVGAGI. The TCR sequence derives from a man younger than 45 in good health. The genes are TRBV6-5 and TRBJ2-3; 8 nucleotides line up with TRBD1. Sequenced input: blood. CDR3 nucleotide sequence: TGTGCCAGCAGTAGAACACCCCAGGGGGCCACAGATACGCAGTATTTT. Its protein product is CASSRTPQGATDTQYF.